A selection of T cell receptor beta chains follows, all from one sample in a study of blood T cell repertoires in COVID-19. Profiled with immunoSEQ multiplex PCR; TCRdb holds only in-frame clones, not every one. Counted here are 400,000 or so clones, about nine tenths occurring once; the ten biggest clones make up roughly 1.6%. The sequencing input was peripheral blood. All receptors come from a woman aged 35 to 49 with COVID-19, enrolled during active disease. CDR3s include the opening cysteine and the closing phenylalanine or tryptophan. A D gene is named only where the DNA matches it firmly. Size values are once, few and many counts, or a class for expanded clones, and some rows have none.

abundance	v_gene	j_gene	d_gene	CDR3nt	CDR3aa
NA	TRBV11-3	TRBJ2-7	NA	TGTGCCAGCAGCTTAGATCGAGCCCGATCCTACGAGCAGTACTTC	CASSLDRARSYEQYF
NA	TRBV29-1	TRBJ1-1	TRBD1	TGCAGCATCGAGACAGGGGAGAACACTGAAGCTTTCTTT	CSIETGENTEAFF
NA	TRBV9	TRBJ1-3	NA	TGTGCCAGCAGCGTACAGAACTCTGGAAACACCATATATTTT	CASSVQNSGNTIYF
NA	TRBV27	TRBJ2-5	TRBD2	TGTGCCAGCAGTTTTCTAGCGGGAGGGGGGGAGACCCAGTACTTC	CASSFLAGGGETQYF
NA	TRBV7-2	TRBJ1-1	NA	TGTGCCAGCAGCTGGCCGACAGTCCCTGGAGCTTTCTTT	CASSWPTVPGAFF
NA	TRBV2	TRBJ1-3	NA	TGTGCCAGCAGTGAACAGGCCCTCTCTGGAAACACCATATATTTT	CASSEQALSGNTIYF
NA	TRBV19	TRBJ1-5	NA	TGTGCCAGTAGTTTAGGGAAGGGGCATCAGCCCCAGCATTTT	CASSLGKGHQPQHF
NA	TRBV11-2	TRBJ2-3	TRBD2	TGTGCCAGCAGCTTAGATCTCTCGCAAGGTCGGGGGGGCACAGATACGCAGTATTTT	CASSLDLSQGRGGTDTQYF
NA	TRBV11-3	TRBJ1-3	NA	TGTGCCAGCAGCTCGACAGCAGGAAACACCATATATTTT	CASSSTAGNTIYF
NA	TRBV27	TRBJ1-2	NA	TGTGCCAGCAGGGCAGGGCCGTACTATGGCTACACCTTC	CASRAGPYYGYTF
NA	TRBV4-2	TRBJ1-1	TRBD1	TGTGCCAGCAGCCTCAGACAGGGTCCCCTGAACACTGAAGCTTTCTTT	CASSLRQGPLNTEAFF
NA	TRBV6-5	TRBJ1-5	NA	TGTGCCAGCAGTTACACCGGTCCTTATAGCAATCAGCCCCAGCATTTT	CASSYTGPYSNQPQHF
NA	TRBV7-9	TRBJ1-1	NA	TGTGCCAGCAGCTTAGGAGGAGGAGGAAACACTGAAGCTTTCTTT	CASSLGGGGNTEAFF
NA	TRBV27	TRBJ2-7	TRBD2	TGTGCCAGCAGTCGACGGGGGGGCAGCTCCTACGAGCAGTACTTC	CASSRRGGSSYEQYF
NA	TRBV28	TRBJ1-2	NA	TGTGCCAGCAGCCCTCCTCTCCGGGGCTACACCTTC	CASSPPLRGYTF
NA	TRBV19	TRBJ1-2	NA	TGTGCCAGTAGTACTGGACAGTATGGCTACACCTTC	CASSTGQYGYTF
NA	TRBV18	TRBJ1-2	NA	TGTGCCAGCTCACCTCCAGGCCTCGCCCTTGATGGCTACACCTTC	CASSPPGLALDGYTF
once	TRBV3-1/TRBV3-2	TRBJ2-7	NA	TGTGCCAGCAGCCCTCCAGGCGGACTGAACGAGCAGTACTTC	CASSPPGGLNEQYF
NA	TRBV30	TRBJ1-2	NA	TGTGCCTGGAGTGTACAACCCTTCTATGGCTACACCTTC	CAWSVQPFYGYTF
NA	TRBV28	TRBJ2-3	NA	TGTGCCAGCAGTCCCCATCAAGATACGCAGTATTTT	CASSPHQDTQYF
NA	TRBV2	TRBJ1-4	TRBD1	TGTGCCGGAGGACAGGGGAATAATGAAAAACTGTTTTTT	CAGGQGNNEKLFF
NA	TRBV30	TRBJ1-4	NA	TGTGCCTGGATGAGAGGAGGTAATGAAAAACTGTTTTTT	CAWMRGGNEKLFF
NA	TRBV6-6	TRBJ1-2	TRBD1	TGTGCCAGCAGTTTGTCAGGACAGGGGCCGGGCGGCTACACCTTC	CASSLSGQGPGGYTF
NA	TRBV2	TRBJ1-2	TRBD1	TGTGCCACCCGGGCGACAGGGAGAGGCTATGGCTACACCTTC	CATRATGRGYGYTF
NA	TRBV28	TRBJ2-7	TRBD2	TGTGCCAGCAGTTTATGGACTAGCTTAGGATACGAGCAGTACTTC	CASSLWTSLGYEQYF
NA	TRBV3-1/TRBV3-2	TRBJ2-2	TRBD1	TGTGCCAGCAGCCTCCCACCCCGACAGGGGATGACCAACACCGGGGAGCTGTTTTTT	CASSLPPRQGMTNTGELFF
NA	TRBV4-3	TRBJ2-1	NA	TGCGCCAGCAGCCAAGATTGGCGGGAATTTTACAATGAGCAGTTCTTC	CASSQDWREFYNEQFF
NA	TRBV6-5	TRBJ1-6	NA	TGTGCCAGCAGTCAGGGCTCACCCCTCCACTTT	CASSQGSPLHF
NA	TRBV28	TRBJ2-2	TRBD2	TGTGCCAGCAGACTAGCGGGGGGGTCCACCGGGGAGCTGTTTTTT	CASRLAGGSTGELFF
NA	TRBV11-2	TRBJ1-5	NA	TGTGCCAGCAGCTTAGGTACAAGGGGCCCTCAGCCCCAGCATTTT	CASSLGTRGPQPQHF
NA	TRBV11-3	TRBJ2-3	NA	TGTGCCAGCAGCTTAGATTCACTGGGAGGACCCCCCCGGGATACGCAGTATTTT	CASSLDSLGGPPRDTQYF
NA	TRBV7-2	TRBJ2-3	TRBD2	TGTGCCAGCAGCCCCGGGACTAGCGGAACAGATACGCAGTATTTT	CASSPGTSGTDTQYF
NA	TRBV9	TRBJ1-1	NA	TGTGCCAGCAGCGGGAGGGGACTGGGAAACACTGAAGCTTTCTTT	CASSGRGLGNTEAFF
NA	TRBV5-6	TRBJ2-5	NA	TGTGCCAGCAGCTTCAGGGACACTTCTATGACCCAGTACTTC	CASSFRDTSMTQYF
once	TRBV6-5	TRBJ1-1	NA	TGTGCCAGCAGTTATACCTCAGGCACTGAAGCTTTCTTT	CASSYTSGTEAFF
NA	TRBV4-1	TRBJ1-4	TRBD1	TGCGCCAGCAGCCAAGGGGACAGTAATGAAAAACTGTTTTTT	CASSQGDSNEKLFF